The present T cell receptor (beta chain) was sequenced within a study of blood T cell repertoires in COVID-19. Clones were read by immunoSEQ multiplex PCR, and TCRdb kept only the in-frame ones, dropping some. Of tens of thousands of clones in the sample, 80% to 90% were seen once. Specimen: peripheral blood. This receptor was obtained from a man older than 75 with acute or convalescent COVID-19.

The CDR3 spells CASSLNQGSNQPQHF. In nucleotides, the CDR3 is TGTGCCAGCTCACTAAATCAGGGGTCTAATCAGCCCCAGCATTTT. This sequence joins TRBV18 and TRBJ1-5; D is possibly TRBD1 (6 bases). V was cut by 4 bases and J by 4 bases, with 14 bases left in between. Germline V gene sequence: CDR1 KGHSH, CDR2 LQKENI. This CDR3 spans 15 amino acids.